These 4 T cell receptor beta chains were all obtained from the same sample, sequenced in a study of fetal regulatory T cell absence and autoimmunity (dated by TCRdb to 2016 to 2017). The library came from the immunoSEQ multiplex PCR assay. TCRdb carries this immuneACCESS record with in-frame sequences only. Its versions omit some clonotypes, under half of them owing to an unresolved V gene in the studies checked, with the rest unexplained. Within this sample are about 50,000 clones, with roughly 80% of them counted one time only. In total, the top ten clones hold 0.35% to 0.5% of the sample. Sequencing input: cord blood. The receptors were sampled from a newborn boy with IPEX syndrome.

This sequence joins TRBV7-2 and TRBJ2-7; 12 nucleotides match TRBD2. The CDR3 extends over 15 amino acids. Germline assignment: CDR1 SGHTA and CDR2 FQGNSA. Trimming removed 5 bases from V and 0 bases from J; junction bases left unmatched: 2. CDR3 coding DNA: TGTGCCAGCAGCCGGACTAGCGGGGTCTCCTACGAGCAGTACTTC. This sequence encodes CASSRTSGVSYEQYF.

The chain couples TRBV30 to TRBJ2-3, with D hard to call. The germline V and J ends were trimmed by 2 bases and 2 bases, with 11 bases remaining between them. The CDR3 totals 14 residues. The germline V gene encodes CDR1 GTSNPN and CDR2 SVGIG (reference sequence). CDR3 in amino acids: CAWSPGSYTDTQYF. CDR3 DNA: TGTGCCTGGAGTCCTGGGTCTTACACAGATACGCAGTATTTT.

V is TRBV6-6 and J is TRBJ1-5; 7 bases fit TRBD1. CDR1 and CDR2 from the germline V gene are MNHNY and SVGAGI (reference sequence). This CDR3 is 15 amino acids long. V trimming: 0 bases; J trimming: 1 base; junction bases outside the gene matches: 0. As DNA, the CDR3 is TGTGCCAGCAGTTACTCAGGGGGCAGCAATCAGCCCCAGCATTTT. Its translation is CASSYSGGSNQPQHF.

The genes are TRBV2 and TRBJ1-2; D call uncertain. There are 12 residues in the CDR3. Trimming took 11 bases from V and 4 from J, leaving 14 bases between them. Germline CDR1 SNHLY, CDR2 FYNNEI. CDR3: CACPGPLYGYTF. The DNA for the CDR3 is TGTGCCTGTCCTGGGCCGCTCTATGGCTACACCTTC.